This T cell receptor beta chain stems from a study of blood T cells in healthy people across ages (dated by TCRdb to the mid-2010s). The study in broad terms: In model experiments, roughly one uniquely barcoded TCR beta cDNA molecule per two T cells was captured by template switching. Age-related changes in TCR beta repertoire diversity were measured in the study by deep sequencing normalized with unique cDNA molecular identifiers. The study analyzed two additional independent replicas of 1 million unique cDNA reads from the same blood draw for two donors, one aged 18 to 30 and one aged 80 or older. The donors were split into four age groups: young (average approximately 16 years), middle-aged (over 35), aged (approximately 60) and long-lived (82). To avoid experimental bias, donors of different ages were spread randomly across the sequencing lanes. On the study overall, not on this receptor specifically: Since profiling was done on bulk unsorted PBMCs, naive and antigen-experienced compartments could not be conclusively compared. Observed TCR beta diversity per million T cells fell roughly linearly with age, and a significant reduction was already apparent by age roughly 40. The CMV infection status of donors was not known, potentially confounding age-related changes in expanded clonotypes. Compared with the aged group, more naive CD4+ T cells, fewer expanded clones and increased TCR diversity were shown by the long-lived group, suggesting age selection. Estimates of total diversity based on one million sequenced T cells were considered lower bounds and underestimates. A strong correlation was found between observed TCR beta diversity and the percentage of naive T cells measured by flow cytometry.

Donors were under 40 systemically healthy Caucasian individuals from Russia aged about 6 to 100 years. Each donor gave 8 to 10 milliliters of peripheral blood, drawn into EDTA-treated Vacutainer tubes. Ficoll-Paque density-gradient centrifugation was used to isolate PBMCs, with at least 6.5 million per sample. Trizol reagent was used to extract total RNA from PBMCs, with at least 5.5 micrograms per sample. The percentages of naive CD45RAhigh/CD27high T cells were determined by flow cytometry on a PBMC aliquot from every donor. The library relied on 5' RACE. Sequenced on an Illumina HiSeq 2500. A second about 6 to 11 cycle PCR used a sample-barcoded 5' primer and a J-beta primer mix. Each TCR beta cDNA molecule received a unique molecular identifier from a template-switch 5' adaptor carrying 12 random nucleotides. Each sample yielded at least 2.5 million CDR3-containing paired-end reads. First-strand cDNA synthesis was performed from all RNA using the Mint cDNA synthesis kit, with priming by a TRBC-specific oligonucleotide. All cDNA was treated with uracil-DNA glycosylase and then went through a first 18-cycle PCR with the universal primers M1SS and BC2_uni_R. The paper's data handling went like this. Normalization of each sample was performed by random selection of 1 million high-quality reads, each carrying a distinct molecular identifier. Instead of being binned into consensus sequences, reads that shared molecular identifiers were thrown out. CDR3 identification, clonotype clustering and error correction used MiTCR with a Q25 quality threshold and the strictest error-elimination algorithm. A nonparametric unseen species model with Euler transformation was used to estimate lower-bound total TCR beta diversity. The public sequencing data were trimmed at Q25 with fastp and processed into clonotypes with MiXCR by TCRdb, which kept only in-frame beta chains. Records with the same CDR3 protein are collapsed into one entry carrying the most frequent genes and DNA. TCRdb's processing, not the authors', yielded these V and J calls. The sample records under 2 million distinct CDR3 sequences, 30% to 40% of which are singletons. The ten largest clones capture approximately 11% of the sample.

CDR1 and CDR2 were assigned from the germline V gene (reference sequence) as PRHDT and FYEKMQ. From the cysteine up to the phenylalanine, the CDR3 has a length of 15 residues. Just CDR3 DNA is preserved here, 45 bases in frame from base 1. V is reduced by 6 bases and J by 6 bases, leaving a spacing of 17 bases between them. A note on this clonotype: Its antigen remains undetermined. The input lacks base qualities; no much larger clone sits a single base away.

This receptor chain uses TRBV13 and TRBJ2-2, and possibly TRBD1, on 6 matching bases. The sequenced sample was blood. This sequence originates from a woman younger than 45 in good health. Here the CDR3 is given as CASRETGAGSGELFF. The nucleotide sequence reads as follows: TGTGCCAGCAGGGAGACAGGAGCCGGATCCGGGGAGCTGTTTTTT.